This entry describes one TCR beta chain. The CDR3 loop spans 16 amino acids. The germline V gene encodes CDR1 KGHSH and CDR2 LQKENI. With 3 bases removed from V and 6 bases from J, the gap between germline ends came to 18 bases. These data are taken from a study of shared clonotypes between healthy human individuals. Overall study context: Per-donor plates numbered three CD4 naive, three CD4 memory, two CD8 naive and one CD8 memory.

Using about 220 ng DNA, tens of thousands of T cell genomes, the sorted-subset replicate PCRs were run. TCRdb's copy holds only in-frame clones and misses some; the assay was immunoSEQ multiplex PCR. The repertoire includes 2.3 million or so clones, about 92% of them detected once, and under 0.45% sits in the top ten. The origin of this receptor is a man between 18 and 29 years old in good health. Some clones in this sample may be carry-over from other donors' samples. The sequenced material came from naive CD4+ T cells from PBMCs. Subset given: CD45RA+ positively selected. V usage is TRBV18 and J usage is TRBJ2-1; TRBD2 is a possible D gene (5 bases). The CDR3 DNA reads TGTGCCAGCTCACCCACTAGATCCGCCCGGCTCAATGAGCAGTTCTTC. This sequence encodes CASSPTRSARLNEQFF.